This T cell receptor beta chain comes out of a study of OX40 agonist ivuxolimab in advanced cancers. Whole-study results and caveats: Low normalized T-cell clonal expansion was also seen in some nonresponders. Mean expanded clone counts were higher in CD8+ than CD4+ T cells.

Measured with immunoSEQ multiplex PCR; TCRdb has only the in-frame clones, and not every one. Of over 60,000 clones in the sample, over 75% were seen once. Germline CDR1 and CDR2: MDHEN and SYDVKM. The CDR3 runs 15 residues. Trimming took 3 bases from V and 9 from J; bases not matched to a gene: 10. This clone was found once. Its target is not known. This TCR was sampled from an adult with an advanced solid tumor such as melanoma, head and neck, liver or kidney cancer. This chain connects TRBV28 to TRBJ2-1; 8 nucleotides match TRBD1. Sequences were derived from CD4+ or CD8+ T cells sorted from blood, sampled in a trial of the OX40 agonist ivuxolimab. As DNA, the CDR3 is TGTGCCAGCAGTTTGGTGACAGGGGCGGACGGTGAGCAGTTCTTC. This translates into CASSLVTGADGEQFF.